Sequencing of this T cell receptor (beta chain) was carried out in a study of T-cell reconstitution after alpha-beta-depleted transplantation in children (dated by TCRdb to between 2015 and 2016). Regarding the complete study: The study quantitatively tracked T-cell immune reconstitution after TCRalphabeta/CD19-depleted allogeneic hematopoietic cell transplantation in children using TCR repertoire profiling. General study outcomes and caveats: The apparently early alphabetaT-cell count recovery about two months after transplant was reportedly dependent on only several hundred rapidly expanded clones derived from non-depleted graft cells. In some patients, the high TCRbeta diversity seen at day 60 was put down to recipient T cells and intrathymic progenitors that had survived conditioning. Hyperexpanded clone frequencies declined over subsequent months; after one year, T-cell counts and TCRbeta diversity were mostly attributed to newly produced T cells.

This specimen's treatment or condition label, per the study, means: allogeneic hematopoietic cell transplantation with graft depleted of TCRalphabeta T cells and CD19 B cells. Transplant recipients were children who received TCRalphabeta/CD19-depleted allogeneic hematopoietic cell grafts. For this clonotype: Its antigen target is currently unknown. Base qualities were left out, and no much larger clone turns up one base away.

Spanning cysteine to phenylalanine, the CDR3 consists of 15 amino acids. Left in the record is the CDR3 DNA by itself, 45 bases read in frame from the first base. From the germline V gene, CDR1 is KGHSH and CDR2 is LQKENI. Trimming takes 1 base off V and 7 bases off J; junction bases not matched to a gene: 6. The library relied on PCR. Sequencing was carried out with an Illumina HiSeq 2500. TCR library preparation used molecular barcoding, with unique molecular identifiers applied to normalize quantification of the TCRbeta repertoire. The public sequencing data were trimmed at Q25 with fastp and processed into clonotypes with MiXCR by TCRdb, which kept only in-frame beta chains. For every CDR3 protein sequence, its rows merge into one entry that carries the most common genes and DNA. Across this sample there are about 220,000 distinct CDR3 sequences, with roughly a sixth seen only once. The ten most abundant clones make up around 45% of the sample.

Sequenced here: PBMCs, mostly from graft donor cells, sampled 360 days after TCRalphabeta/CD19-depleted stem cell transplant. The origin of this receptor is a male patient between 2 and 10 years old who had a stem cell transplant for acute lymphoblastic leukemia, so the T cells may come from the graft donor. The chain uses TRBV18 and TRBJ1-5, and 8 junctional nucleotides match TRBD1. The sequenced DNA is TGTGCCAGCTCACCACAACAGGGGGTGGACCAGCCCCAGCATTTT. This sequence encodes CASSPQQGVDQPQHF.